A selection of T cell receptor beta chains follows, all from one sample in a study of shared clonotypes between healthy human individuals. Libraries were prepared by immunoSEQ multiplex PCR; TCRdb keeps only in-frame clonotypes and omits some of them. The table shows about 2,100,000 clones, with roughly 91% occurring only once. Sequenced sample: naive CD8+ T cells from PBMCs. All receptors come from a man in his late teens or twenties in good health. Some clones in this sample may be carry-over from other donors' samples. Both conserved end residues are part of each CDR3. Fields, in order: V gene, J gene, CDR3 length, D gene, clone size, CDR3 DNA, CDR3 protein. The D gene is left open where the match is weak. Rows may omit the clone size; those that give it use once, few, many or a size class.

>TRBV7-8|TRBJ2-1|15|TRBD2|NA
TGTGCCAGCAGCTTAGGGACTAGCAGTTACAATGAGCAGTTCTTC
CASSLGTSSYNEQFF
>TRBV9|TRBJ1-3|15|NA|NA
TGTGCCAGCAGCCCCAGAGGAGGCTCTGGAAACACCATATATTTT
CASSPRGGSGNTIYF
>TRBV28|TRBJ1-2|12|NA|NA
TGTGCCAGCAGCCCCCGACCAGGGGGCTACACCTTC
CASSPRPGGYTF
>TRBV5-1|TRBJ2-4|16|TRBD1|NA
TGCGCCAGCAGCCCAGGGACAGGGTTGGCCAAAAACATTCAGTACTTC
CASSPGTGLAKNIQYF
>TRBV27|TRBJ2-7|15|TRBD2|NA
TGTGCCAGCAGTTTAAATAGCGGGAGGGCCCACGAGCAGTACTTC
CASSLNSGRAHEQYF
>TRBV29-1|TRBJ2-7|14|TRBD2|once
TGCAGCGTTGATAGCGGGAGGGCCAACTACGAGCAGTACTTC
CSVDSGRANYEQYF
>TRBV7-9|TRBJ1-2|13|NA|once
TGTGCCAGCAGCTTTGGGACTAACTATGGCTACACCTTC
CASSFGTNYGYTF
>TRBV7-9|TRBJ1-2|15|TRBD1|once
TGTGCCAGCAGGGACGGACAGGGGGTTAGCTATGGCTACACCTTC
CASRDGQGVSYGYTF
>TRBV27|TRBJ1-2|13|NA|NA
TGTGCCAGCAGTTCAGGACTACTCTATGGCTACACCTTC
CASSSGLLYGYTF
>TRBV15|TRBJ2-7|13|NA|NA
TGTGCCACCAGCGCCCGAAGGGGGTCCGAGCAGTACTTC
CATSARRGSEQYF